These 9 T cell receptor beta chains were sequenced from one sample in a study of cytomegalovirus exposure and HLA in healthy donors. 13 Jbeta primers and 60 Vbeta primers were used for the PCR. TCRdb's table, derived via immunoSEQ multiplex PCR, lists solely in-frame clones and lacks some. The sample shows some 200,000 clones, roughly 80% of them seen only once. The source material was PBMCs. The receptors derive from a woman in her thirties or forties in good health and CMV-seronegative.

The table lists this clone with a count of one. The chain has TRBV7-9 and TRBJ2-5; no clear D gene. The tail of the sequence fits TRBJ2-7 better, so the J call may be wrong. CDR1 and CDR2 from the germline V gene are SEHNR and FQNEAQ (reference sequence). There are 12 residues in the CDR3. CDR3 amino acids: CASSSRTYEQYF. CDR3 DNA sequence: TGTGCCAGCAGCTCGAGAACCTACGAGCAGTACTTC.

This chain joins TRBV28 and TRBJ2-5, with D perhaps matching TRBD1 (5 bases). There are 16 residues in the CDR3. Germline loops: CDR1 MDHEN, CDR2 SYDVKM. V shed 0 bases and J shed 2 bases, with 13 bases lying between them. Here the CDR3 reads CASSLWDTTGQETQYF. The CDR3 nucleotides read TGTGCCAGCAGTTTATGGGACACTACTGGGCAAGAGACCCAGTACTTC.

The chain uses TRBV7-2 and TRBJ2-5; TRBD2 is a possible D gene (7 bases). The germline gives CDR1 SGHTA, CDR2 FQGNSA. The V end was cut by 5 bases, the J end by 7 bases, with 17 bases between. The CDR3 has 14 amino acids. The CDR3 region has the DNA TGTGCCAGCAGCAACCTAGGGGGGGGAAGGACCCAGTACTTC. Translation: CASSNLGGGRTQYF. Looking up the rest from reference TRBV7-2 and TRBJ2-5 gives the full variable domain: GAGVSQSPSNKVTEKGKDVELRCDPISGHTALYWYRQSLGQGLEFLIYFQGNSAPDKSGLPSDRFSAERTGGSVSTLTIQRTQQEDSAVYLCASSNLGGGRTQYFGPGTRLLVL.

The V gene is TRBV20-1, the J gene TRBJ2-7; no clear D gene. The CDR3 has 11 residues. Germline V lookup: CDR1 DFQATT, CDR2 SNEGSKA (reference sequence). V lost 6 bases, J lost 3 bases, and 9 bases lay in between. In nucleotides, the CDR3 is TGCAGTGCAACCTCGGTCTACGAGCAGTACTTC. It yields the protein CSATSVYEQYF.

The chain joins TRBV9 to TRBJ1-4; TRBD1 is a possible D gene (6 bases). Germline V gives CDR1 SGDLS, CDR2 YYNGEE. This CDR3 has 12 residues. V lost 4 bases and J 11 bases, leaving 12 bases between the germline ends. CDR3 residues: CASSSRGEKLFF. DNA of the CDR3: TGTGCCAGCAGCTCCAGGGGAGAGAAACTGTTTTTT. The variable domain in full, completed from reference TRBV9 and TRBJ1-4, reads DSGVTQTPKHLITATGQRVTLRCSPRSGDLSVYWYQQSLDQGLQFLIQYYNGEERAKGNILERFSAQQFPDLHSELNLSSLELGDSALYFCASSSRGEKLFFGSGTQLSVL.

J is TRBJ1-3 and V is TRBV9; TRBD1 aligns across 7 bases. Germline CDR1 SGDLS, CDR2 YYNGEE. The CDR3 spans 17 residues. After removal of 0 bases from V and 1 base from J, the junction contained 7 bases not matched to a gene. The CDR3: CASSVEGAAGSGNTIYF. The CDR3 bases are TGTGCCAGCAGCGTAGAGGGGGCGGCTGGGTCTGGAAACACCATATATTTT.

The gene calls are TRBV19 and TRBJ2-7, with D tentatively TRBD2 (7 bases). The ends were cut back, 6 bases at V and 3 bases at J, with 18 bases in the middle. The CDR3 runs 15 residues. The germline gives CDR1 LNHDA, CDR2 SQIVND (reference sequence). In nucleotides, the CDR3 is TGTGCCAGTAGCGCGGAAGGGAGGGGGTACTACGAGCAGTACTTC. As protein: CASSAEGRGYYEQYF.

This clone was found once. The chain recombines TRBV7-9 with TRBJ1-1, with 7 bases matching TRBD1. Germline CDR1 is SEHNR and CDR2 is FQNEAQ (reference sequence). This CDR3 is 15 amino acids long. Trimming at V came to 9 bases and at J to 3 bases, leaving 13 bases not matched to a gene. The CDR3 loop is CARITGEKLDTEAFF. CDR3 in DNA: TGTGCCAGGATTACAGGGGAAAAGTTGGACACTGAAGCTTTCTTT.

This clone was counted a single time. CDR3 DNA: TGTGCCAGCAGCTATCCGGGACTAGCGGGGTTCAATGAGCAGTTCTTC. Its translation is CASSYPGLAGFNEQFF. The chain links TRBV11-2 to TRBJ2-1; 13 bases are shared with TRBD2. Trimming cost V 4 bases and J 6 bases; bases outside gene matches: 6. The CDR3 is 16 amino acids. Germline values: CDR1 SGHAT, CDR2 FQNNGV.